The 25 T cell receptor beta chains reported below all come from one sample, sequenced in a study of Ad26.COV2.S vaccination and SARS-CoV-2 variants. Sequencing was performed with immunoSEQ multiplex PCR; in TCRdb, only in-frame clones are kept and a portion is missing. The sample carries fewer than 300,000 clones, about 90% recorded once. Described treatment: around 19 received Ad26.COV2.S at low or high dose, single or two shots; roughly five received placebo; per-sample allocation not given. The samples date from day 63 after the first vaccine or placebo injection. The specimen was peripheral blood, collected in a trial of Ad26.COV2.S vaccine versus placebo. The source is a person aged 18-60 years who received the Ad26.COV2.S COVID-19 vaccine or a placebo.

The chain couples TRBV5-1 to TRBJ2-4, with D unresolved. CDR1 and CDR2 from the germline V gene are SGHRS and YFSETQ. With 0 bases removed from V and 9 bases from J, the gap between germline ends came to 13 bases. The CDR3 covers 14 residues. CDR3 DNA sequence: TGCGCCAGCAGCTTGGACCCAACATCGGGCATTCAGTACTTC. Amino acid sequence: CASSLDPTSGIQYF.

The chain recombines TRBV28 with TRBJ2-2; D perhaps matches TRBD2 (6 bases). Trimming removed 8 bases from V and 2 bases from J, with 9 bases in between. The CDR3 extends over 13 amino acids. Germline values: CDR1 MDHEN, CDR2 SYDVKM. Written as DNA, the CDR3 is TGTGCCAGCGGGACTGCCAACACCGGGGAGCTGTTTTTT. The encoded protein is CASGTANTGELFF.

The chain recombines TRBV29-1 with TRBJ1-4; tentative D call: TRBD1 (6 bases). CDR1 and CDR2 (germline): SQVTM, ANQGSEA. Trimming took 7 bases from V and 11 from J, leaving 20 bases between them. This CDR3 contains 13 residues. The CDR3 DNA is TGCAGCGCCGTACAGGCGGGGGCGAAGAAACTGTTTTTT. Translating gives CSAVQAGAKKLFF. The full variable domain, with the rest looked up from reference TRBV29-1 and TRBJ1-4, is SAVISQKPSRDICQRGTSLTIQCQVDSQVTMMFWYRQQPGQSLTLIATANQGSEATYESGFVIDKFPISRPNLTFSTLTVSNMSPEDSSIYLCSAVQAGAKKLFFGSGTQLSVL.

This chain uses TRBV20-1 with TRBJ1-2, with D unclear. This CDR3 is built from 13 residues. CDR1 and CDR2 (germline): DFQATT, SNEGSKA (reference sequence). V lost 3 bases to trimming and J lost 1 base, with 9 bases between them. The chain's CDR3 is CSASAQNNYGYTF. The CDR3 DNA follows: TGCAGTGCTAGTGCCCAGAATAACTATGGCTACACCTTC.

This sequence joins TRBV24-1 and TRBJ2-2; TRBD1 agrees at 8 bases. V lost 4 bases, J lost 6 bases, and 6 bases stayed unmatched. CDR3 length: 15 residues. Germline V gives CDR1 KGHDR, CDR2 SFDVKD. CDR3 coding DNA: TGTGCCACCAGTGACCCGACAGGGGTCTCCGGGGAGCTGTTTTTT. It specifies CATSDPTGVSGELFF.

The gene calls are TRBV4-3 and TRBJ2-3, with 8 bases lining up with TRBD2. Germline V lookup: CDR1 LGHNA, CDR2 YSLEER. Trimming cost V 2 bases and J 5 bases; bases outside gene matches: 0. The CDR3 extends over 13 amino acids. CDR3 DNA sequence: TGCGCCAGCAGCCAAACTAGCGGAGATACGCAGTATTTT. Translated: CASSQTSGDTQYF.

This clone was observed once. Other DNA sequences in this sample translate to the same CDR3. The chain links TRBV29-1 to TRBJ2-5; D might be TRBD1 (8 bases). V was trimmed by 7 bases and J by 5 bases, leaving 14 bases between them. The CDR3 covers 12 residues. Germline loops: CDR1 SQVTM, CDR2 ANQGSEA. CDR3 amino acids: CSAGQGGETQYF. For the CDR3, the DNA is TGCAGCGCTGGACAGGGAGGGGAGACCCAGTACTTC.

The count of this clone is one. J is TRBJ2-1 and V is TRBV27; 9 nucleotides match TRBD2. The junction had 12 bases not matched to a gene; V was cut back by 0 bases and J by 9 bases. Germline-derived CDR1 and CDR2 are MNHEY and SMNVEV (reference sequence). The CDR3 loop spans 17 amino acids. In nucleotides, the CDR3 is TGTGCCAGCAGTTTATCCCCTCAGCGGGAGGCCCCTAGTGAGCAGTTCTTC. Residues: CASSLSPQREAPSEQFF.

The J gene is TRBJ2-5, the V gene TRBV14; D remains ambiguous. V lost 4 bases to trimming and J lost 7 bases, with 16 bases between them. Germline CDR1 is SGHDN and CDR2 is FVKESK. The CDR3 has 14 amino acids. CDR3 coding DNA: TGTGCCAGCAGCCCTAATGGGCCTTTCGGGACCCAGTACTTC. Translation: CASSPNGPFGTQYF. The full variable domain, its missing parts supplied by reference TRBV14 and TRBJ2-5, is EAGVTQFPSHSVIEKGQTVTLRCDPISGHDNLYWYRRVMGKEIKFLLHFVKESKQDESGMPNNRFLAERTGGTYSTLKVQPAELEDSGVYFCASSPNGPFGTQYFGPGTRLLVL.

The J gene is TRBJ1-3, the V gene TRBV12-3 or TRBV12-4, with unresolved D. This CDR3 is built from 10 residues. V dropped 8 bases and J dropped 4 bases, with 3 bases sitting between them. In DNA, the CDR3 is TGTGCCAGCGGCGGAAACACCATATATTTT. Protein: CASGGNTIYF.

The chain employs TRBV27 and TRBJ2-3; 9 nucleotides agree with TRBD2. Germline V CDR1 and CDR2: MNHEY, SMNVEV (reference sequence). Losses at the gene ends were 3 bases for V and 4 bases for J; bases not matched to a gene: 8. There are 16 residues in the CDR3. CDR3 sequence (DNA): TGTGCCAGCAGTTTTCTAGCTAGCGGGAAAGCAGATACGCAGTATTTT. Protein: CASSFLASGKADTQYF.

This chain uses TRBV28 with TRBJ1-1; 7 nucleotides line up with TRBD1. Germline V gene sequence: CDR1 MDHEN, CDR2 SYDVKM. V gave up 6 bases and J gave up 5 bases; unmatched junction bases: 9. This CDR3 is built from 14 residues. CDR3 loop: CASSIQGRSTEAFF. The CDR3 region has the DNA TGTGCCAGCAGCATACAGGGGCGGTCGACTGAAGCTTTCTTT.

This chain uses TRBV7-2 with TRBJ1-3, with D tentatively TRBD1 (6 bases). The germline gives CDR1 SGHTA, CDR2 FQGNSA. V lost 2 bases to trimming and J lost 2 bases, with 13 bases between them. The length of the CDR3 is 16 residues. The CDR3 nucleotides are TGTGCCAGCAGCTTAATCGTCAGGGGCCCTGGAAACACCATATATTTT. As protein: CASSLIVRGPGNTIYF.

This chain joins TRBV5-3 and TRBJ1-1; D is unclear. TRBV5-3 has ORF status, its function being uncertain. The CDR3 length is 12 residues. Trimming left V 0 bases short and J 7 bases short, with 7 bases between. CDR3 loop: CARSLGRIEAFF. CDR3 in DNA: TGTGCCAGAAGCTTGGGGCGGATTGAAGCTTTCTTT.

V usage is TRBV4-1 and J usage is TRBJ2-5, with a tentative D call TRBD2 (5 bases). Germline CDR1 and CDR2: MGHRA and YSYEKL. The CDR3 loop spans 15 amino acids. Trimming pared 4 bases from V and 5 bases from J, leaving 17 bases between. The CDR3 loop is CASSRGPFQWETQYF. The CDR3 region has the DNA TGCGCCAGCAGCCGAGGGCCGTTCCAGTGGGAGACCCAGTACTTC.

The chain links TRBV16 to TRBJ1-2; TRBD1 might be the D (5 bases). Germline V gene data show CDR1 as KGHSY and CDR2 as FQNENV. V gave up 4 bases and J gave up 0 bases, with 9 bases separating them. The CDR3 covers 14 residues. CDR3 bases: TGTGCCAGCAGCCCGGGACGAGCTAACTATGGCTACACCTTC. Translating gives CASSPGRANYGYTF. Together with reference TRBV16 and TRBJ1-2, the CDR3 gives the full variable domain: GEEVAQTPKHLVRGEGQKAKLYCAPIKGHSYVFWYQQVLKNEFKFLISFQNENVFDETGMPKERFSAKCLPNSPCSLEIQATKLEDSAVYFCASSPGRANYGYTFGSGTRLTVV.

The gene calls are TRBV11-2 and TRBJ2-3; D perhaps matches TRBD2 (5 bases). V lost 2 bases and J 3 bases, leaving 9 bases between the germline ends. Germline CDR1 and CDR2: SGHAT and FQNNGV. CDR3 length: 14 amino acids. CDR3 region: CASSLSRGTDTQYF. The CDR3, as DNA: TGTGCCAGCAGCTTATCTCGAGGGACAGATACGCAGTATTTT.

The CDR3 nucleotides are TGTGCCAGTAGTATTAGACAGGGTAAGTCTGAAGCTTTCTTT. Its protein product is CASSIRQGKSEAFF. This rearrangement joins TRBV19 to TRBJ1-1; 7 bases map to TRBD1. J was trimmed by 6 bases and V by 3 bases; bases with no gene match: 7. Germline V gene sequence: CDR1 LNHDA, CDR2 SQIVND (reference sequence). CDR3 length equals 14 residues. Drawing the rest from reference TRBV19 and TRBJ1-1, the complete variable domain is DGGITQSPKYLFRKEGQNVTLSCEQNLNHDAMYWYRQDPGQGLRLIYYSQIVNDFQKGDIAEGYSVSREKKESFPLTVTSAQKNPTAFYLCASSIRQGKSEAFFGQGTRLTVV.

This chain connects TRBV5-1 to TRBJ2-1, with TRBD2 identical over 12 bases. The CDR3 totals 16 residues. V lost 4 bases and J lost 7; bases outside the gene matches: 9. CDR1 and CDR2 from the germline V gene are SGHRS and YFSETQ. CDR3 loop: CASSASASGGANEQFF. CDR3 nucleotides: TGCGCCAGCAGCGCGTCGGCTAGCGGGGGGGCGAATGAGCAGTTCTTC.

DNA of the CDR3: TGTGCCAGCGCCCTAGCGGGGCCAGATACGCAGTATTTT. Its protein is CASALAGPDTQYF. The chain has TRBV7-2 and TRBJ2-3, with 9 nucleotides matching TRBD2. This CDR3 is 13 amino acids long. The germline V gene has CDR1 SGHTA and CDR2 FQGNSA. Trimming cost V 8 bases and J 4 bases; bases outside gene matches: 4.

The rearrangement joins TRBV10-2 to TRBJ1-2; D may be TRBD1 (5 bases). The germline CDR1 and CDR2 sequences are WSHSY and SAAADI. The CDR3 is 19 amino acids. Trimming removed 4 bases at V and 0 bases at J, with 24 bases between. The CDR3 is CASSGPHETGALANYGYTF. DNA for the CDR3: TGCGCCAGCAGTGGTCCTCATGAAACCGGGGCTCTAGCTAACTATGGCTACACCTTC.

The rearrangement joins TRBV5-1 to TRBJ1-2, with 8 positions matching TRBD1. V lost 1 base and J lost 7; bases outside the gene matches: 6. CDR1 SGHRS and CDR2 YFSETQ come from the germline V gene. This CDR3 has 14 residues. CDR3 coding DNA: TGCGCCAGCAGCTTGTCTGGACAGGGTGTTGGCTACACCTTC. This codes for CASSLSGQGVGYTF. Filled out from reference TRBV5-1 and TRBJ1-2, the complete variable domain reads KAGVTQTPRYLIKTRGQQVTLSCSPISGHRSVSWYQQTPGQGLQFLFEYFSETQRNKGNFPGRFSGRQFSNSRSEMNVSTLELGDSALYLCASSLSGQGVGYTFGSGTRLTVV.

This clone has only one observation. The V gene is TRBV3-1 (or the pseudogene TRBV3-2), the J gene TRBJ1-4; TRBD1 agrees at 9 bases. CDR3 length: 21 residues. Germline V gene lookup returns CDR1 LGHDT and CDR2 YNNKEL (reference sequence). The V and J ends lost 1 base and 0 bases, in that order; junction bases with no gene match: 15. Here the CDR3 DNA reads TGTGCCAGCAGCCAAGGAGTTAGGCGGACAGGGGATATTGCAACTAATGAAAAACTGTTTTTT. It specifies CASSQGVRRTGDIATNEKLFF.

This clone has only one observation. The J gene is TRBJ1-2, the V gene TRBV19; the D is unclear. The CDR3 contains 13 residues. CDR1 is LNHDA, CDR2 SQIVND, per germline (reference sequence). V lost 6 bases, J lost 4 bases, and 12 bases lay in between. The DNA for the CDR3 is TGTGCCAGTAGGACGCAAGGGTTCTATGGCTACACCTTC. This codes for CASRTQGFYGYTF. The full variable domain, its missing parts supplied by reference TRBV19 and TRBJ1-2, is DGGITQSPKYLFRKEGQNVTLSCEQNLNHDAMYWYRQDPGQGLRLIYYSQIVNDFQKGDIAEGYSVSREKKESFPLTVTSAQKNPTAFYLCASRTQGFYGYTFGSGTRLTVV.

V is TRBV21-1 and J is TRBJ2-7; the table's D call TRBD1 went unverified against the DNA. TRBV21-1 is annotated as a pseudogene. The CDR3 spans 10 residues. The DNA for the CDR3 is TGTGCCAGAAAGAGACAGGGTAGGGACTTC. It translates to CARKRQGRDF.